A single sample is the source of the 28 T cell receptor beta chains below, sequenced in a study of T cells in tumors after PD-1 blockade. Assay used: immunoSEQ multiplex PCR; TCRdb lists only in-frame clones, some missing. The top ten hold 8.7% of the sample, which has 45,000 to 50,000 clones, roughly three quarters seen once. The input for sequencing was PBMCs, taken before anti-PD-1 therapy. These receptors were taken from a human donor with advanced basal cell or squamous cell carcinoma (not recorded which).

The V and J genes are TRBV27 and TRBJ1-1; the D is unclear. This CDR3 region has 14 residues. V was shortened by 3 bases and J by 0 bases, with 8 bases between the two germline ends. The germline CDR1 and CDR2 sequences are MNHEY and SMNVEV (reference sequence). In DNA, the CDR3 is TGTGCCAGCAGTTTGGCCCGATTGAACACTGAAGCTTTCTTT. Its protein is CASSLARLNTEAFF.

The chain links TRBV10-2 to TRBJ1-1; no reliable D call. Germline assignment: CDR1 WSHSY and CDR2 SAAADI. The CDR3 runs to 13 residues. The V and J ends lost 3 bases and 1 base respectively, with 6 bases between them. In nucleotides, the CDR3 is TGCGCCAGCAGTGACGAGAGGAACACTGAAGCTTTCTTT. It yields the protein CASSDERNTEAFF.

V and J are TRBV10-2 and TRBJ2-3; D uncertain. Germline assignment: CDR1 WSHSY and CDR2 SAAADI. The CDR3 contains 14 residues. Trimming removed 1 base at V and 1 base at J, with 6 bases between. The CDR3 reads CASSEFRGTDTQYF. The DNA of the CDR3 is TGCGCCAGCAGTGAGTTTAGGGGCACAGATACGCAGTATTTT.

The chain is built from TRBV10-3 and TRBJ2-3; D is unclear. This CDR3 region has 16 residues. V lost 0 bases to trimming and J lost 0 bases, with 10 bases between them. Germline V gene lookup returns CDR1 ENHRY and CDR2 SYGVKD. The CDR3 DNA is TGTGCCATCAGTGAGTCCGACTTAGAAAGCACAGATACGCAGTATTTT. This sequence encodes CAISESDLESTDTQYF.

The chain employs TRBV7-2 and TRBJ2-3, with D unclear. The CDR3 is 15 amino acids. The V end lost 2 bases, the J end lost 1 base, and 10 bases lay between the germline ends. CDR1 and CDR2 (germline): SGHTA, FQGNSA. The CDR3 is CASSLTVYRTDTQYF. In DNA form, the CDR3 reads TGTGCCAGCAGCTTAACCGTCTACCGCACAGATACGCAGTATTTT.

V gene TRBV7-8 combines with J gene TRBJ2-7, with D possibly being TRBD1 or TRBD2 (6 bases each). Germline lookup yields CDR1 SGHVS and CDR2 FQNEAQ. This CDR3 has 13 amino acids. V lost 2 bases and J lost 6, with 11 bases in between. The CDR3 here is CASSLRGAGEQYF. CDR3 nucleotides: TGTGCCAGCAGCTTAAGGGGGGCGGGCGAGCAGTACTTC.

Many counts were recorded for this clone. The gene calls are TRBV9 and TRBJ2-1; no definite D call. The CDR3 has 12 residues. The V end was cut by 4 bases, the J end by 6 bases, with 8 bases between. Germline V gives CDR1 SGDLS, CDR2 YYNGEE. The DNA of the CDR3 is TGTGCCAGCAGCCCCCTCTCCAATGAGCAGTTCTTC. Protein: CASSPLSNEQFF.

The chain joins TRBV7-8 to TRBJ1-6; D not resolved. Germline V gene sequence: CDR1 SGHVS, CDR2 FQNEAQ. The CDR3 has 12 amino acids. V was shortened by 1 base and J by 16 bases, with 11 bases between the two germline ends. CDR3 DNA: TGTGCCAGCAGCTTAGGAGGACCGCAACTCCACTTT. Its translation: CASSLGGPQLHF. The variable domain in full, with the rest retrieved from reference TRBV7-8 and TRBJ1-6, is GAGVSQSPRYKVAKRGQDVALRCDPISGHVSLFWYQQALGQGPEFLTYFQNEAQLDKSGLPSDRFFAERPEGSVSTLKIQRTQQEDSAVYLCASSLGGPQLHFGNGTRLTVT.

The genes are TRBV3-1 (or the pseudogene TRBV3-2) and TRBJ2-1; the D is unclear. CDR3 size: 14 residues. The V and J ends lost 0 bases and 5 bases respectively, with 8 bases between them. Germline-derived CDR1 and CDR2 are LGHDT and YNNKEL (reference sequence). This CDR3 is CASSQEAEHNEQFF. For the CDR3, the DNA is TGTGCCAGCAGCCAAGAGGCGGAACACAATGAGCAGTTCTTC.

This clone was observed once. V usage is TRBV7-2 and J usage is TRBJ2-7, with 7 bases aligning to TRBD1. This CDR3 region has 15 residues. The germline CDR1 and CDR2 sequences are SGHTA and FQGNSA. V dropped 2 bases and J dropped 5; count of bases not matched to a gene: 9. CDR3 nucleotides: TGTGCCAGCAGCTTAAACCCCAGGGGGAGAAACGAGCAGTACTTC. It is translated as CASSLNPRGRNEQYF. Together with reference TRBV7-2 and TRBJ2-7, the CDR3 gives the full variable domain: GAGVSQSPSNKVTEKGKDVELRCDPISGHTALYWYRQSLGQGLEFLIYFQGNSAPDKSGLPSDRFSAERTGGSVSTLTIQRTQQEDSAVYLCASSLNPRGRNEQYFGPGTRLTVT.

The CDR3 here is CASSLVGTGNTIYF. Written as DNA, the CDR3 is TGTGCCAGCAGCTTAGTGGGTACTGGAAACACCATATATTTT. V is TRBV7-6 and J is TRBJ1-3; unclear D gene. The CDR3 contains 14 residues. CDR1 and CDR2 (germline): SGHVS, FNYEAQ. V was cut by 1 base and J by 2 bases, with 6 bases left in between.

V usage is TRBV7-9 and J usage is TRBJ2-7; a possible D gene is TRBD1 (6 bases). Germline CDR1 SEHNR, CDR2 FQNEAQ (reference sequence). The CDR3 consists of 18 residues. The V end was cut by 4 bases, the J end by 3 bases, with 25 bases between. CDR3 sequence: CASSSPSTYRDPNYEQYF. The CDR3 bases are TGTGCCAGCAGCTCACCCAGTACATACAGGGACCCCAACTACGAGCAGTACTTC.

This chain joins TRBV28 and TRBJ2-1; possibly TRBD2 for D (5 bases). The CDR3 contains 13 residues. Germline CDR1 is MDHEN and CDR2 is SYDVKM. V dropped 2 bases and J dropped 4 bases, with 6 bases sitting between them. The CDR3 nucleotides are TGTGCCAGCAGTTTAGGACTTTACAATGAGCAGTTCTTC. It encodes CASSLGLYNEQFF.

V is TRBV7-2 and J is TRBJ2-7; D uncertain. Between the trimmed V and J ends, which lost 4 bases and 6 bases, there was a span of 16 bases. CDR3 length: 14 amino acids. Germline CDR1 SGHTA, CDR2 FQGNSA. For the CDR3, the DNA is TGTGCCAGCAGCTCGGCCTCCTTATTGGGCGAGCAGTACTTC. This gives the protein CASSSASLLGEQYF.

This rearrangement joins TRBV4-2 to TRBJ2-3; no clear D. The CDR3 has 18 amino acids. Germline V gene lookup returns CDR1 LGHNA and CDR2 YNFKEQ. V lost 1 base to trimming and J lost 0 bases, with 17 bases between them. This CDR3 is CASSQASIGLGSTDTQYF. In nucleotides, the CDR3 is TGTGCCAGCAGCCAAGCAAGCATCGGGCTGGGGAGCACAGATACGCAGTATTTT.

J is TRBJ1-5 and V is TRBV28; 7 bases line up with TRBD1. In germline, CDR1 is MDHEN, CDR2 SYDVKM. With 4 bases clipped from V and 7 bases from J, the junction kept 13 bases outside the gene matches. The CDR3 spans 16 residues. CDR3 sequence reads: CASSSGARGVNQPQHF. CDR3 in DNA: TGTGCCAGCAGTTCAGGGGCCAGGGGGGTTAACCAGCCCCAGCATTTT. The whole variable domain, remainder taken from reference TRBV28 and TRBJ1-5, is DVKVTQSSRYLVKRTGEKVFLECVQDMDHENMFWYRQDPGLGLRLIYFSYDVKMKEKGDIPEGYSVSREKKERFSLILESASTNQTSMYLCASSSGARGVNQPQHFGDGTRLSIL.

The chain employs TRBV24-1 and TRBJ2-3; 7 bases line up with TRBD2. The V gene's germline CDR1 is KGHDR and CDR2 SFDVKD. J gave up 0 bases and V 9 bases, and 5 bases lay outside the gene matches. The CDR3 totals 14 residues. CDR3 sequence: CATGLGGSTDTQYF. Here the CDR3 DNA reads TGTGCCACCGGACTCGGGGGGAGCACAGATACGCAGTATTTT.

The chain has TRBV3-1 (or the pseudogene TRBV3-2) and TRBJ2-1; maybe TRBD2 (6 bases). CDR1 is LGHDT and CDR2 is YNNKEL in the germline V gene (reference sequence). This CDR3 is built from 13 residues. Trimming removed 1 base from V and 7 bases from J, with 8 bases in between. In DNA form, the CDR3 reads TGTGCCAGCAGCCAAGGGAGGGCTAATGAGCAGTTCTTC. This translates into CASSQGRANEQFF.

V is TRBV19 and J is TRBJ2-7; 8 bases are a match to TRBD2. CDR3 size: 15 residues. CDR1 and CDR2 from the germline V gene are LNHDA and SQIVND (reference sequence). V dropped 6 bases and J dropped 4; count of bases not matched to a gene: 11. CDR3: CASSRDAGGRYEQYF. The CDR3 DNA reads TGTGCCAGTAGCAGGGATGCGGGGGGCCGGTACGAGCAGTACTTC.

This clone was detected once. This chain links TRBV13 with TRBJ2-7, with a tentative D call TRBD1 (6 bases). This CDR3 contains 15 residues. V lost 5 bases to trimming and J lost 5 bases, with 19 bases between them. The V gene's germline CDR1 is PRHDT and CDR2 FYEKMQ (reference sequence). CDR3 DNA sequence: TGTGCCAGCAGCGACCTCCGGCAGGGGATCAACGAGCAGTACTTC. Its protein is CASSDLRQGINEQYF. Looking up the rest from reference TRBV13 and TRBJ2-7 gives the full variable domain: AAGVIQSPRHLIKEKRETATLKCYPIPRHDTVYWYQQGPGQDPQFLISFYEKMQSDKGSIPDRFSAQQFSDYHSELNMSSLELGDSALYFCASSDLRQGINEQYFGPGTRLTVT.

The rearrangement uses TRBV6-6 and TRBJ1-6; no reliable D call. Germline V gives CDR1 MNHNY, CDR2 SVGAGI (reference sequence). CDR3 length: 12 residues. V was clipped by 6 bases and J by 8 bases, with 8 bases between them. Here the CDR3 DNA reads TGTGCCAGCAGACCGGACGATTCACCCCTCCACTTT. Its protein is CASRPDDSPLHF.

CDR3: CASSEDGRSQPQHF. DNA of the CDR3: TGTGCCAGCAGTGAAGACGGGCGGAGTCAGCCCCAGCATTTT. The rearrangement joins TRBV6-1 to TRBJ1-5; D is undetermined. V was clipped by 1 base and J by 6 bases, with 10 bases between them. The CDR3 is 14 amino acids. Germline V gives CDR1 MNHNS, CDR2 SASEGT.

The chain uses TRBV2 and TRBJ2-1; D is uncertain. V was clipped by 3 bases and J by 5 bases, with 8 bases between them. In germline, CDR1 is SNHLY, CDR2 FYNNEI. The CDR3 totals 13 residues. CDR3 loop: CASSESSNNEQFF. CDR3 in DNA: TGTGCCAGCAGTGAGTCTTCGAACAATGAGCAGTTCTTC.

This chain joins TRBV5-4 and TRBJ1-1; 7 bases fit TRBD1. With 2 bases clipped from V and 5 bases from J, the junction kept 3 bases outside the gene matches. CDR1 and CDR2 (germline): SGHNT, YYREEE (reference sequence). The CDR3 covers 13 residues. The CDR3 bases are TGTGCCAGCAGCTTTTCAGGGGGGACTGAAGCTTTCTTT. Translating it yields CASSFSGGTEAFF. Full variable domain (outside the CDR3, taken from reference TRBV5-4 and TRBJ1-1): ETGVTQSPTHLIKTRGQQVTLRCSSQSGHNTVSWYQQALGQGPQFIFQYYREEENGRGNFPPRFSGLQFPNYSSELNVNALELDDSALYLCASSFSGGTEAFFGQGTRLTVV.

The chain couples TRBV7-3 to TRBJ2-2, with TRBD2 identical over 9 bases. Germline CDR1 is SGHTA and CDR2 is FQGTGA. After removal of 5 bases from V and 8 bases from J, the junction contained 15 bases not matched to a gene. This CDR3 spans 17 amino acids. The CDR3 DNA follows: TGTGCCAGCAGCCCCGGGGGGACTAGCAAAGCTCAGGGGGAGCTGTTTTTT. Amino acids: CASSPGGTSKAQGELFF.

This chain links TRBV29-1 with TRBJ1-2; TRBD1 matches at 11 bases. Germline V gene sequence: CDR1 SQVTM, CDR2 ANQGSEA. The CDR3 consists of 14 residues. The ends lost 3 bases at V and 4 bases at J; junction bases unmatched: 4. CDR3 sequence reads: CSVDRTGGGYGYTF. In DNA, the CDR3 is TGCAGCGTTGATCGGACAGGGGGCGGCTATGGCTACACCTTC.

The chain employs TRBV7-8 and TRBJ2-7; D is unclear. V was trimmed by 5 bases and J by 3 bases, leaving 5 bases between them. The CDR3 is 11 residues long. Germline-derived CDR1 and CDR2 are SGHVS and FQNEAQ. CDR3 bases: TGTGCCAGCAGCCCGCTCTACGAGCAGTACTTC. It codes for CASSPLYEQYF.

Only a few counts were recorded for this clone. The V call is TRBV18, the J call TRBJ2-7; the D gene is possibly TRBD1 (6 bases). Per the germline V gene, CDR1 is KGHSH and CDR2 is LQKENI. V was pared by 6 bases and J by 6 bases, with 18 bases between. The length of the CDR3 is 14 residues. The CDR3 region has the DNA TGTGCCAGCTCCCCTCCGGACAGCCTCGGCGAGCAGTACTTC. Its translation is CASSPPDSLGEQYF.